This T cell receptor (beta chain) was found in a study of blood T cell repertoires in COVID-19. Study-wide context: Nucleic acid was either cDNA or gDNA, and it came from T cells, B-cell-depleted T cells, or PBMCs.

With 5 bases removed from V and 8 bases from J, the gap between germline ends came to 18 bases. CDR3 length equals 15 residues. Germline values: CDR1 LNHDA, CDR2 SQIVND (reference sequence). Clones were sequenced by immunoSEQ multiplex PCR, and TCRdb holds only the in-frame ones, with some missing. The sample has 88,000 or so clones; around nine tenths are singletons. Sample: peripheral blood. The sequence derives from a man aged 55 to 70 with acute or convalescent COVID-19. The V gene is TRBV19, the J gene TRBJ1-4; D ambiguous. CDR3 DNA sequence: TGTGCCAGTAGTCGGACGGCCCCGGGAGGGGAAAAACTGTTTTTT. Translating gives CASSRTAPGGEKLFF.